One and the same sample provided the 2 T cell receptor beta chains below, sequenced in a study of tumor-infiltrating lymphocytes in localized non-small cell lung cancer. Clones were read by immunoSEQ multiplex PCR, and TCRdb kept only the in-frame ones, dropping some. Of about 21,000 clones listed, 80% are singletons. Sequenced material: lung tumor tissue. These receptors all stem from a human donor with non-small cell lung cancer.

V and J are TRBV4-3 and TRBJ1-4, with TRBD1 matching over 9 bases. This CDR3 comprises 17 residues. CDR1 is LGHNA, CDR2 YSLEER, per germline. The ends lost 1 base at V and 0 bases at J; junction bases unmatched: 3. The CDR3 bases are TGCGCCAGCAGCCAAGCGGGACAGGGTGCAACTAATGAAAAACTGTTTTTT. It encodes CASSQAGQGATNEKLFF.

The sample holds one count of this clone. The genes are TRBV11-2 and TRBJ2-7; D is unresolved. The CDR3 is 11 residues long. V was cut by 1 base and J by 7 bases, with 5 bases left in between. Germline CDR1 and CDR2: SGHAT and FQNNGV. DNA of the CDR3: TGTGCCAGCAGCTTAGTGCGGGAGCAGTACTTC. Its translation is CASSLVREQYF. Full variable domain (outside the CDR3, taken from reference TRBV11-2 and TRBJ2-7): EAGVAQSPRYKIIEKRQSVAFWCNPISGHATLYWYQQILGQGPKLLIQFQNNGVVDDSQLPKDRFSAERLKGVDSTLKIQPAKLEDSAVYLCASSLVREQYFGPGTRLTVT.